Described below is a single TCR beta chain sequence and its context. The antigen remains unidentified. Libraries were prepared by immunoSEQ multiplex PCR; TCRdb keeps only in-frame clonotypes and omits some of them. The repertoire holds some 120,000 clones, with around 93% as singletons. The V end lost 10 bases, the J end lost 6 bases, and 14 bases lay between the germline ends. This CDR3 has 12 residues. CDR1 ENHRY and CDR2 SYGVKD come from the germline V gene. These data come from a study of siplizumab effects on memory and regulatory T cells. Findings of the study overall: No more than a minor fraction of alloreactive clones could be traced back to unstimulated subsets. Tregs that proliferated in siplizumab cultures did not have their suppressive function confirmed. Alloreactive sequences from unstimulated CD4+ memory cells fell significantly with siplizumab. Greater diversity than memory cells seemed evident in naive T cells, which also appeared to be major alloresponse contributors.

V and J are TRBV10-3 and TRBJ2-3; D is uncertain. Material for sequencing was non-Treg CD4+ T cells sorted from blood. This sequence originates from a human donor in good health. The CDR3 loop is CATRRRGDTQYF. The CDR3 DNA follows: TGTGCCACCCGCCGCAGAGGCGATACGCAGTATTTT.